This T cell receptor beta chain was found in a study of blood T cell repertoires in COVID-19 (dated by TCRdb to about 2020). The study in broad terms: Collaborator samples came from the United States, Italy and Spain and covered acute and convalescent phases of COVID-19. The prospective study material was composed of cDNA or gDNA derived from T cells, B-cell-depleted T cells, or PBMCs. The dataset comprised deeply sampled blood TCRbeta repertoires from subjects exposed to, actively infected with, or recovered from COVID-19. The repertoires were made available in a free public database intended to serve as a resource for research on the immune response to SARS-CoV-2. Samples were obtained from the ongoing ImmuneRACE study (first 160 participants) and from approximately 1,200 subjects provided by 6 global collaborators. Nearly every sample came with metadata listing a de-identified subject ID, COVID-19 status, age in years and sex. HLA class I and class II types, where available, came from metadata supplied by the sample provider rather than from assay-based typing.

Paper-wide results and their limitations: The quantity of clinical and demographic metadata differed by source and by participant and was supplied without curation.

In the prospective study, participants were roughly 18 to 95 years old, resided in approximately 22 geographic areas of the United States, and were enrolled through a virtual design. To assign participants to cohorts, the prospective study relied on clinical history that participants themselves reported in a screening survey and a study questionnaire. In the prospective study, mobile phlebotomists collected whole blood, serum and a nasopharyngeal or oropharyngeal swab from each participant. Prospective study participants could optionally give additional blood draws and questionnaires over an approximately two-month period. Before DNA extraction, blood samples from the prospective study were shipped at room temperature or frozen. TCRbeta CDR3 regions were amplified from genomic DNA using the immunoSEQ Assay, a bias-controlled multiplex PCR. Concerning the study's data processing: Nucleated cell counts per sample were estimated from amplification of reference gene primers within the assay. To quantify the absolute abundance of each unique TCRbeta CDR3 rearrangement, sequence reads were collapsed and filtered. For each sample, productive Simpson clonality was calculated as the square root of Simpson's diversity index across productive rearrangements. Drawn from immuneACCESS, this table holds only the in-frame rearrangements with V and J called that TCRdb kept. Clones are partly lost; checked studies trace under half to an unresolved V gene and leave the rest unexplained. V and J calls and clone size are those listed in that table; D and trimming were worked out from the DNA. Within this sample are around 230,000 clones, with just over 85% of them counted one time only. The biggest ten clones account for about 4% of the sample.

Concerning this clone: Its antigen target is currently unknown. No much larger clone is present one base from it, and per-base qualities are unavailable.

Its CDR3 holds 14 amino acids, cysteine through phenylalanine. Of the read, only the CDR3 DNA is kept; its 42 bases are in frame from base 1. CDR1 and CDR2 are read off the germline V gene (reference sequence) as LNHDA and SQIVND. V gives up 5 bases and J gives up 3 bases, and the segment between their germline ends measures 13 bases. Input material: PBMCs or T cells enriched from blood (not recorded which). The receptor was isolated from a middle-aged woman with acute COVID-19. The V gene is TRBV19 and the J gene is TRBJ1-2; the D gene cannot be named for sure. CDR3 protein: CASSPSPGDYGYTF. The DNA is TGTGCCAGTAGTCCCTCCCCGGGAGACTATGGCTACACCTTC.